This T cell receptor beta chain was sequenced in a study of metastatic and nonmetastatic thyroid tumors. Nobody among the patients had been given any treatment before thyroid surgery. This clone was seen ten or more times. With 3 bases clipped from V and 6 bases from J, the junction kept 7 bases outside the gene matches. Looked up from germline, CDR1 is DFQATT and CDR2 is SNEGSKA (reference sequence). This CDR3 is 14 amino acids long. Per the authors' pipeline: Researchers built a distant-metastasis classifier for papillary thyroid cancer that drew on CDR3 differences across clinicopathological groups. TCRdb reanalyzed the PCR reads with MiXCR. These V and J calls derive from TCRdb rather than the authors' analysis. The sample contains about 70,000 clones, 15% to 20% of which appear only once.

V usage is TRBV20-1 and J usage is TRBJ2-2, with 7 bases lining up with TRBD2. The clonotype originates from a female donor with papillary thyroid cancer or a benign thyroid nodule (not recorded which). Some clones in this sample may be carry-over from other donors' samples. Sequenced material: blood. Written as DNA, the CDR3 is TGCAGTGCTAGGTTTGCGGGGGAGGCCGGGGAGCTGTTTTTT. This translates into CSARFAGEAGELFF.